This TCR beta chain emerged from a study of T-cell reconstitution after alpha-beta-depleted transplantation in children. During its preparation, the TCRbeta library received unique molecular identifiers. TCRdb re-analysed the PCR reads in MiXCR, keeping a single row per CDR3 protein. This table has some 830,000 distinct CDR3 sequences, approximately 15% appearing once. The CDR3 runs 13 residues. Between the trimmed V and J ends, which lost 7 bases and 3 bases, there was a span of 12 bases. The sequences come from PBMCs, mostly from graft donor cells, collected 360 days after TCRalphabeta/CD19-depleted stem cell transplant. The sequence derives from a male patient between 10 and 17 years old who had a stem cell transplant for acute lymphoblastic leukemia, so the T cells may come from the graft donor. The chain uses TRBV12-3 or TRBV12-4 and TRBJ1-1; D gene ambiguous. The CDR3 nucleotides read TGTGCCAGCATATTGCCCACGGACACTGAAGCTTTCTTT. Amino acids: CASILPTDTEAFF.